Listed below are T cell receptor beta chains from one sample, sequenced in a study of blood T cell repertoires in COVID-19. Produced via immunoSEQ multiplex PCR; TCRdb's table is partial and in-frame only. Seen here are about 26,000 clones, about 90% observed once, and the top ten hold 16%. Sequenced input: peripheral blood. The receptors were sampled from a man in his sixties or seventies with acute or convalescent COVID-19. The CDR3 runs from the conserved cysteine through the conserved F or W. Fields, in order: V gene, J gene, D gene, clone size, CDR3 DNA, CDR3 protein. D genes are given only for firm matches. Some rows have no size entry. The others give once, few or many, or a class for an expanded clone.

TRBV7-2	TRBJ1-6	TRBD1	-	TGTGCCAGCAGCTTAAGGGGGACAGGGGATTCACCCCTCCACTTT	CASSLRGTGDSPLHF
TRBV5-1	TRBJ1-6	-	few	TGCGCCAGCAGCTTGTCAGAAAATTTTTCACCCCTCCACTTT	CASSLSENFSPLHF
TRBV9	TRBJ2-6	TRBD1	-	TGTGCCAGCAGCGCCGGGACAGGTTTAACGCTCGGGGCCAACGTCCTGACTTTC	CASSAGTGLTLGANVLTF
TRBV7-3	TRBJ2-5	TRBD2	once	TGTGCCAGCAGCTTGGCGGGAGCGGGGCAAGAGACCCAGTACTTC	CASSLAGAGQETQYF
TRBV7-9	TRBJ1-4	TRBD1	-	TGTGCCAGCAGCCTCGGGACAGTTAAAAAACTGTTTTTT	CASSLGTVKKLFF
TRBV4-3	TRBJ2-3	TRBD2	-	TGCGCCAGCAGCCAAGATCTAGGGACTAGCGGGAGGGTAGATACGCAGTATTTT	CASSQDLGTSGRVDTQYF
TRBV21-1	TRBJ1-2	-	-	TGTGCCAGCAGCAAATCAACAGGGTTTCAGTCCCGAGGTGGCTACACCTTC	CASSKSTGFQSRGGYTF
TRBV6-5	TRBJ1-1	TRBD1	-	TGTGCCACTAAAACAGGGGAGAACACTGAAGCTTTCTTT	CATKTGENTEAFF
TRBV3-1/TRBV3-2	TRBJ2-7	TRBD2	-	TGTGCCAGCAGCCCATCCGGGACTAGCGATGGGAACGAGCAGTACTTC	CASSPSGTSDGNEQYF
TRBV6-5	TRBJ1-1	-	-	TGTGCCAGCAGTTACCTCCCCGGTGAAGCTTTCTTT	CASSYLPGEAFF
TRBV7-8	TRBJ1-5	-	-	TGTGCCAGCAACCCGGGGGGAGGGCGCAATCAGCCCCAGCATTTT	CASNPGGGRNQPQHF
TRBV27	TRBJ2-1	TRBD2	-	TGTGCCAGCTGGACTAGCGGATACAATGAGCAGTTCTTC	CASWTSGYNEQFF
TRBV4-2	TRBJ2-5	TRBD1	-	TGTGCCAGCAGCCAGTCCGCGGGACAGGGCTTCGGGACCCAGTACTTC	CASSQSAGQGFGTQYF
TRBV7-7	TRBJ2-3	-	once	TGTGCCAGCAGCCTAGACTCGAACACAGATACGCAGTATTTT	CASSLDSNTDTQYF
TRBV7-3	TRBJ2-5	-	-	TGTGCCAGCAGCCTATCGGGTCAAGAGACCCAGTACTTC	CASSLSGQETQYF
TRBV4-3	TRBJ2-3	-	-	TGCGCCAGCAGCCCCGATTTTACTAGCACAGATACGCAGTATTTT	CASSPDFTSTDTQYF
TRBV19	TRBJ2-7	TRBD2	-	TGTGCCAGTAGTATCAAACTAGCGGGGGTCCTCTCCTACGAGCAGTACTTC	CASSIKLAGVLSYEQYF
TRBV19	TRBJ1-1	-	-	TGTGCCAGTAGTATAGGGAGCGGGGCGAGCACTGAAGCTTTCTTT	CASSIGSGASTEAFF
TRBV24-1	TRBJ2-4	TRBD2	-	TGTGCCACCAGTGATTATCTAGCGGGAGATGAAAACATTCAGTACTTC	CATSDYLAGDENIQYF
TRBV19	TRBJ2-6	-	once	TGTGCCAGTAGTAGTAACAGGGATGGGGCCAACGTCCTGACTTTC	CASSSNRDGANVLTF